These T cell receptor beta chains were read from a single sample in a study of tumor-infiltrating lymphocytes in oesophageal squamous cell carcinoma. TCRdb reprocessed the PCR reads with MiXCR, giving one entry per CDR3 protein. Among some 18,000 distinct CDR3 sequences listed, approximately 46% were seen once. The sample taken for sequencing was normal esophageal tissue next to the tumor. These receptors were collected from a female donor with esophageal squamous cell carcinoma. Each CDR3 is given with its conserved first and last residue. Each record gives: clone size, V gene, J gene, CDR3 protein. Rows may omit the clone size; those that give it use once, few, many or a size class.

>few|TRBV7-2|-
CASSFGDPETQYF
>few|TRBV7-2|TRBJ2-3
CASTGRRGRTDTQYF
>many|TRBV6-1|TRBJ2-5
CASSENPVAGFQETQYF
>medium-sized|TRBV6-6|TRBJ2-1
CASSYLRGGGDEQFF
>-|TRBV2|-
CANAKDRGFHEQYF
>-|TRBV6-1|TRBJ1-2
CASVPLGRGPSGNTF
>many|TRBV12-3/TRBV12-4|TRBJ1-5
CASSLRRGVAQPQHF
>many|TRBV2|TRBJ1-1
CASSFTGTEAFF
>many|TRBV28|TRBJ2-7
CASMLGLAPSYEQYF
>medium-sized|TRBV24-1|TRBJ2-5
CATSAPPGGRRGETQYF
>few|TRBV5-1|TRBJ1-6
CASSLGDRGLSSPLHF
>-|TRBV11-2|TRBJ2-5
CASSPSWTGQETQYF
>many|TRBV6-1|TRBJ2-5
CASTIGETQYF
>once|TRBV7-3|TRBJ2-3
CASSPIGTSTDTQYF
>-|TRBV7-8|TRBJ1-4
CASSLGGGRQKLFF
>few|TRBV10-3|TRBJ1-2
CAISVKDRDNYGYTF
>-|TRBV7-6|-
CASSLVPGSSYEQFF
>few|TRBV7-9|-
CASSLTQGENEQFF
>-|TRBV12-3/TRBV12-4|-
CASSQGTSGSVEQFF
>-|TRBV10-3|-
CAISDVRASGNEQFF
>many|TRBV6-1|TRBJ1-5
CASSLVSHQPQHF
>many|TRBV14|TRBJ2-3
CASSQVDTQYF
>-|TRBV7-3|TRBJ2-1
CASSPYTSSKVNEQFF
>-|TRBV7-2|-
CASSRNYRSAEHYEQYF
>medium-sized|TRBV28|TRBJ2-7
CASSRTSGSYEQYF
>-|TRBV11-2|-
CASSLELADEQFF